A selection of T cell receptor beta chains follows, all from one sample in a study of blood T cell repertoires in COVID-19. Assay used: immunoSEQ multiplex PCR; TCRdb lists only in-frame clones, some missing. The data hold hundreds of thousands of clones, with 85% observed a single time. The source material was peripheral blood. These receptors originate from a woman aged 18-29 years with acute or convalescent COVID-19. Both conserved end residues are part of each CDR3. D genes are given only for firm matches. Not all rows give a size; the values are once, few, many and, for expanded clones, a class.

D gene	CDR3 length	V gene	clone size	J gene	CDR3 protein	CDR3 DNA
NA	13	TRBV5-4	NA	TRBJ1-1	CASSFGGAEEAFF	TGTGCCAGCAGCTTTGGGGGGGCGGAGGAAGCTTTCTTT
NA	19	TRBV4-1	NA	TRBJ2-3	CASSQEWSSGHSSTDTQYF	TGCGCCAGCAGCCAAGAATGGAGTAGCGGACACTCTAGCACAGATACGCAGTATTTT
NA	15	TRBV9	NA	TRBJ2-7	CASSVSGTSLGEQYF	TGTGCCAGCAGCGTATCGGGGACATCGTTGGGGGAGCAGTACTTC
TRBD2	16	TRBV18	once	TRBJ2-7	CASSPGFGTSGYEQYF	TGTGCCAGCTCACCAGGATTTGGGACTAGCGGCTACGAGCAGTACTTC
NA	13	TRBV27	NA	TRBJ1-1	CASSSLGAGEAFF	TGTGCCAGCAGTTCGCTTGGCGCGGGCGAAGCTTTCTTT
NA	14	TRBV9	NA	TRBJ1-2	CASSDDRTLNGYTF	TGTGCCAGCAGCGATGACCGGACTCTAAATGGCTACACCTTC
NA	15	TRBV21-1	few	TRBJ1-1	CASSKDWDRDTEAFF	TGTGCCAGCAGCAAAGACTGGGACAGGGACACTGAAGCTTTCTTT
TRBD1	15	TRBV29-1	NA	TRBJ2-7	CSVENAGTDSYEQYF	TGCAGCGTTGAAAATGCCGGGACAGACTCCTACGAGCAGTACTTC
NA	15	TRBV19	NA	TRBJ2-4	CASSIVEASGNIQYF	TGTGCCAGTAGTATAGTGGAGGCGTCGGGAAACATTCAGTACTTC
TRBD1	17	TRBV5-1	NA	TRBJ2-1	CASSFPGTGSSYNEQFF	TGCGCCAGCAGCTTTCCCGGGACAGGGAGCTCCTACAATGAGCAGTTCTTC
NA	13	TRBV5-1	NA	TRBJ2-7	CASSFDGVDEQYF	TGCGCCAGCAGCTTTGACGGGGTCGACGAGCAGTACTTC
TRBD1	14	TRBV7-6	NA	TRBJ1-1	CASSTDRGWTEAFF	TGTGCCAGCAGCACCGACAGGGGTTGGACTGAAGCTTTCTTT
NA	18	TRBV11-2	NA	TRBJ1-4	CASSLVGSRDATNEKLFF	TGTGCCAGCAGCTTAGTAGGATCCAGGGATGCAACTAATGAAAAACTGTTTTTT